These 10 T cell receptor beta chains were sequenced from one sample in a study of T cell responses to AZD1222 COVID-19 vaccine. Produced via immunoSEQ multiplex PCR; TCRdb's table is partial and in-frame only. Found here are about 87,000 clones, around nine tenths of them singletons; the top ten hold around 3%. The material sequenced was peripheral blood, taken on day 0 of AZD1222 vaccination. These receptors all come from an adult in good health.

The chain carries TRBV6-5 and TRBJ2-7; the match to TRBD1 covers 10 bases. Germline V gene lookup returns CDR1 MNHEY and CDR2 SVGAGI. J was trimmed by 4 bases and V by 8 bases; bases with no gene match: 11. This CDR3 is 15 amino acids long. The CDR3 coding sequence is TGTGCCAGCGCCCGCTTGGGACAGGGGACGTACGAGCAGTACTTC. Its protein is CASARLGQGTYEQYF.

V is TRBV10-3 and J is TRBJ1-1, with a possible D match to TRBD1 (5 bases). CDR1 is ENHRY and CDR2 is SYGVKD in the germline V gene. CDR3 length equals 13 residues. Trimming cost V 2 bases and J 7 bases, with 11 bases left between them. CDR3 sequence reads: CAISEGGNGEAFF. In DNA form, the CDR3 reads TGTGCCATCAGTGAGGGGGGGAACGGTGAAGCTTTCTTT.

The chain carries TRBV30 and TRBJ2-7; the match to TRBD1 covers 7 bases. CDR3 size: 18 residues. In germline, CDR1 is GTSNPN, CDR2 SVGIG (reference sequence). Losses at the gene ends were 0 bases for V and 2 bases for J; bases not matched to a gene: 16. This chain's CDR3 is CAWSVRSRSGTAPYEQYF. CDR3 DNA sequence: TGTGCCTGGAGTGTACGTAGTCGGTCTGGGACAGCCCCCTACGAGCAGTACTTC. The whole variable domain, filled in from reference TRBV30 and TRBJ2-7, reads SQTIHQWPATLVQPVGSPLSLECTVEGTSNPNLYWYRQAAGRGLQLLFYSVGIGQISSEVPQNLSASRPQDRQFILSSKKLLLSDSGFYLCAWSVRSRSGTAPYEQYFGPGTRLTVT.

This chain joins TRBV10-3 and TRBJ2-3; TRBD2 matches at 10 bases. V trimming: 5 bases; J trimming: 4 bases; junction bases outside the gene matches: 0. This CDR3 spans 13 amino acids. CDR1 is ENHRY, CDR2 SYGVKD, per germline. CDR3 sequence reads: CAISSGRADTQYF. The CDR3 bases are TGTGCCATCAGTAGCGGGAGGGCAGATACGCAGTATTTT.

This chain uses TRBV27 with TRBJ1-5; TRBD1 agrees at 7 bases. This CDR3 contains 14 residues. Germline V gene sequence: CDR1 MNHEY, CDR2 SMNVEV (reference sequence). Losses at the gene ends were 3 bases for V and 10 bases for J; bases not matched to a gene: 9. The CDR3 protein is CASSLRDSLTPQHF. In nucleotides, the CDR3 is TGTGCCAGCAGTTTGAGGGACAGCCTTACCCCCCAGCATTTT.

This chain links TRBV18 with TRBJ1-1, with a possible D match to TRBD1 (5 bases). This CDR3 has 14 amino acids. The V end was cut by 5 bases, the J end by 2 bases, with 12 bases between. CDR1 and CDR2 from the germline V gene are KGHSH and LQKENI. This chain's CDR3 is CASSLTVDNTEAFF. CDR3 DNA: TGTGCCAGCTCATTGACAGTAGACAACACTGAAGCTTTCTTT.

The chain employs TRBV28 and TRBJ1-2; 7 nucleotides agree with TRBD1. The junction had 9 bases not matched to a gene; V was cut back by 4 bases and J by 4 bases. The CDR3 has 15 amino acids. CDR1 is MDHEN, CDR2 SYDVKM, per germline. CDR3 sequence reads: CASSSFAGTVYGYTF. CDR3 nucleotides: TGTGCCAGCAGTTCCTTCGCCGGGACAGTCTATGGCTACACCTTC.

The chain joins TRBV3-1 (or the pseudogene TRBV3-2) to TRBJ1-1, with D unresolved. CDR3 length: 13 amino acids. Germline-derived CDR1 and CDR2 are LGHDT and YNNKEL (reference sequence). Trimming pared 7 bases from V and 9 bases from J, leaving 18 bases between. CDR3 sequence reads: CASTPTETMKAFF. The CDR3 nucleotides read TGTGCCAGCACCCCCACAGAGACCATGAAAGCTTTCTTT.

The chain uses TRBV4-1 and TRBJ1-4; D not resolved. Trimming removed 1 base at V and 4 bases at J, with 13 bases between. Germline assignment: CDR1 MGHRA and CDR2 YSYEKL. The CDR3 contains 16 residues. The CDR3, as DNA: TGCGCCAGCAGCCAAGGCCCACTGGGTGTTAATGAAAAACTGTTTTTT. Its translation: CASSQGPLGVNEKLFF.

The rearrangement joins TRBV7-6 to TRBJ2-1; 9 bases are shared with TRBD2. V dropped 5 bases and J dropped 0; count of bases not matched to a gene: 5. This CDR3 contains 16 residues. The germline CDR1 and CDR2 sequences are SGHVS and FNYEAQ. The CDR3 spells CASSTLSGSSYNEQFF. The CDR3 nucleotides read TGTGCCAGCAGCACTCTTAGCGGGAGCTCCTACAATGAGCAGTTCTTC.